Below are 21 T cell receptor beta chains sequenced from a single sample in a study of blood T cell repertoires in COVID-19. The method was immunoSEQ multiplex PCR; TCRdb's version includes in-frame clones alone and lacks a portion of them. The data show about 190,000 clones, about 88% seen once. Sequences were obtained from peripheral blood. The receptors come from a woman aged 40 to 50 who had recovered from COVID-19.

The chain has TRBV7-2 and TRBJ1-4; 10 nucleotides line up with TRBD1. Germline CDR1 is SGHTA and CDR2 is FQGNSA. Trimming removed 5 bases from V and 8 bases from J; junction bases left unmatched: 8. The CDR3 extends over 15 amino acids. DNA of the CDR3: TGTGCCAGCAGCGCCCGGGACAGGGGAAGAGAAAAACTGTTTTTT. This codes for CASSARDRGREKLFF.

The rearrangement joins TRBV5-1 to TRBJ1-1, with 7 bases aligning to TRBD1. The CDR3 extends over 17 amino acids. The ends lost 4 bases at V and 3 bases at J; junction bases unmatched: 15. CDR1 and CDR2 (germline): SGHRS, YFSETQ. CDR3 sequence (DNA): TGCGCCAGCAGCCCCCTCGCGACAGGGACCACCTACACTGAAGCTTTCTTT. Protein: CASSPLATGTTYTEAFF.

The rearrangement links TRBV29-1 to TRBJ1-1, with a tentative D call TRBD1 (6 bases). Germline CDR1 reads SQVTM; CDR2 reads ANQGSEA. Trimming shortened V by 7 bases and J by 4 bases, and 16 bases separated the two germline ends. The CDR3 is 13 residues long. This chain's CDR3 is CSAHRDVGTEAFF. The CDR3 region has the DNA TGCAGCGCTCACAGGGATGTCGGCACTGAAGCTTTCTTT.

The chain joins TRBV30 to TRBJ2-1, with 14 bases fitting TRBD2. J gave up 6 bases and V 1 base, and 5 bases lay outside the gene matches. Germline V CDR1 and CDR2: GTSNPN, SVGIG (reference sequence). This CDR3 is built from 16 residues. DNA for the CDR3: TGTGCCTGGAGTGGGGGACTAGCGGGAGTAGTCAATGAGCAGTTCTTC. It specifies CAWSGGLAGVVNEQFF.

The chain uses TRBV11-3 and TRBJ2-2; D remains ambiguous. The CDR3 is made up of 16 amino acids. Germline V gene lookup returns CDR1 SGHNT and CDR2 YENEEA. V dropped 3 bases and J dropped 0 bases, with 11 bases sitting between them. The CDR3: CASSFSYSPNTGELFF. CDR3 coding DNA: TGTGCCAGCAGCTTCAGCTACAGCCCGAACACCGGGGAGCTGTTTTTT.

This sequence joins TRBV27 and TRBJ2-7; D possibly corresponds to TRBD1 (5 bases). CDR3 length: 15 residues. Trimming cost V 6 bases and J 5 bases, with 20 bases left between them. CDR1 and CDR2 from the germline V gene are MNHEY and SMNVEV (reference sequence). The CDR3 protein is CASRSQARGSHEQYF. The CDR3 DNA is TGTGCCAGCAGGTCACAGGCCCGAGGTTCCCACGAGCAGTACTTC.

This clone has only a few counts. CDR3 sequence reads: CASSPTSVSEQFF. The CDR3 region has the DNA TGCGCCAGCAGTCCAACTAGCGTGTCTGAGCAGTTCTTC. The chain joins TRBV5-1 to TRBJ2-1; 7 bases align to TRBD2. The CDR3 is made up of 13 amino acids. Trimming at V came to 5 bases and at J to 9 bases, leaving 8 bases not matched to a gene. The V gene's germline CDR1 is SGHRS and CDR2 YFSETQ.

CDR3 in amino acids: CASSIDLYQPQHF. CDR3 sequence (DNA): TGTGCCAGTAGTATAGATCTCTACCAGCCCCAGCATTTT. This chain links TRBV19 with TRBJ1-5; D uncertain. The CDR3 covers 13 residues. V dropped 0 bases and J dropped 7 bases, with 7 bases sitting between them. Germline V gene data show CDR1 as LNHDA and CDR2 as SQIVND (reference sequence).

The chain uses TRBV4-2 and TRBJ2-7; 13 bases fit TRBD2. Germline-derived CDR1 and CDR2 are LGHNA and YNFKEQ. The CDR3 length is 17 residues. After removal of 4 bases from V and 2 bases from J, the junction contained 8 bases not matched to a gene. CDR3 loop: CASSPWGLAGPTYEQYF. CDR3 DNA sequence: TGTGCCAGCAGCCCGTGGGGACTAGCGGGACCCACCTACGAGCAGTACTTC.

J is TRBJ2-3 and V is TRBV11-3; unclear D gene. The ends were cut back, 1 base at V and 8 bases at J, with 10 bases in the middle. In germline, CDR1 is SGHNT, CDR2 YENEEA. There are 13 residues in the CDR3. The DNA for the CDR3 is TGTGCCAGCAGCTTAGGCGGTTCGGGTACGCAGTATTTT. Encoded protein: CASSLGGSGTQYF.

The chain combines TRBV18 with TRBJ1-2; a possible D gene is TRBD1 (6 bases). The V end was cut by 6 bases, the J end by 6 bases, with 20 bases between. Germline CDR1 and CDR2: KGHSH and LQKENI. This CDR3 has 15 amino acids. This CDR3 reads CASSPPPGTQDGYTF. The CDR3 bases are TGTGCCAGCTCTCCGCCGCCCGGGACACAAGATGGCTACACCTTC.

CDR3 sequence (DNA): TGTGCCAGCAGCTTAGACCCTGGCGGGAGCTCCTACGAGCAGTACTTC. It is translated as CASSLDPGGSSYEQYF. This chain connects TRBV7-2 to TRBJ2-7, with 7 positions matching TRBD2. The CDR3 has 16 residues. J lost 0 bases, V lost 1 base, and 6 bases had no gene match. Germline CDR1 is SGHTA and CDR2 is FQGNSA.

V is TRBV18 and J is TRBJ2-3; D is perhaps TRBD2 (5 bases). The CDR3 consists of 18 residues. The germline V gene encodes CDR1 KGHSH and CDR2 LQKENI. With 5 bases removed from V and 0 bases from J, the gap between germline ends came to 21 bases. The CDR3 sequence is CASSLGPIPRGSTDTQYF. CDR3 bases: TGTGCCAGCTCATTAGGACCTATCCCGAGAGGGAGCACAGATACGCAGTATTTT.

This chain joins TRBV12-5 and TRBJ2-4; TRBD1 might be the D (6 bases). CDR1 LGHNT and CDR2 FRNRAP come from the germline V gene. Trimming took 5 bases from V and 4 from J, leaving 12 bases between them. The CDR3 totals 14 residues. DNA for the CDR3: TGTGCTAGTGGTCAGGGGCAGGGAAAAAACATTCAGTACTTC. Amino acid sequence: CASGQGQGKNIQYF.

The CDR3 DNA sequence: TGTGCCAGTAGTATCGGCGGGATCGGCTACACCTTC. Residues: CASSIGGIGYTF. The chain joins TRBV19 to TRBJ1-2; the D is unclear. The CDR3 runs 12 residues. The V end lost 3 bases, the J end lost 8 bases, and 10 bases lay between the germline ends. CDR1 is LNHDA and CDR2 is SQIVND in the germline V gene (reference sequence).

The chain employs TRBV4-3 and TRBJ2-1, with 10 nucleotides matching TRBD2. The CDR3 consists of 19 residues. With 3 bases clipped from V and 0 bases from J, the junction kept 11 bases outside the gene matches. The V gene's germline CDR1 is LGHNA and CDR2 YSLEER. The CDR3: CASSHRLAGEGSSYNEQFF. Written as DNA, the CDR3 is TGCGCCAGCAGCCACCGTCTAGCGGGAGAAGGGAGCTCCTACAATGAGCAGTTCTTC.

The CDR3 loop is CASSPGRVGYEQYF. Written as DNA, the CDR3 is TGTGCCAGCTCACCAGGGCGGGTGGGCTACGAGCAGTACTTC. The chain combines TRBV18 with TRBJ2-7, with D possibly matching TRBD2 (5 bases). The germline V gene encodes CDR1 KGHSH and CDR2 LQKENI. V lost 2 bases to trimming and J lost 3 bases, with 11 bases between them. CDR3 length: 14 amino acids.

The chain is built from TRBV28 and TRBJ2-7; possibly TRBD2 for D (5 bases). The germline CDR1 and CDR2 sequences are MDHEN and SYDVKM. V was clipped by 2 bases and J by 0 bases, with 11 bases between them. The CDR3 has 15 amino acids. The CDR3 sequence is CASSLNWRSSYEQYF. CDR3 sequence (DNA): TGTGCCAGCAGTTTAAATTGGAGGAGCTCCTACGAGCAGTACTTC.

There are a few counts of this clone. This sample also contains other DNA sequences that code for the same CDR3. The chain combines TRBV3-1 (or the pseudogene TRBV3-2) with TRBJ1-5; D gene uncertain. The V and J ends lost 1 base and 4 bases respectively, with 8 bases between them. Germline assignment: CDR1 LGHDT and CDR2 YNNKEL (reference sequence). The CDR3 is made up of 14 amino acids. CDR3 nucleotides: TGTGCCAGCAGCCAAGGGTCGGGAAATCAGCCCCAGCATTTT. Translating it yields CASSQGSGNQPQHF.

This clone was seen a few times. This sequence joins TRBV30 and TRBJ1-1; D unclear. V was clipped by 5 bases and J by 10 bases, with 17 bases between them. The CDR3 extends over 12 amino acids. CDR1 is GTSNPN and CDR2 is SVGIG in the germline V gene (reference sequence). CDR3: CAWQNLGSVAFF. DNA for the CDR3: TGTGCCTGGCAAAACCTCGGGAGTGTAGCTTTCTTT. Together with reference TRBV30 and TRBJ1-1, the CDR3 gives the full variable domain: SQTIHQWPATLVQPVGSPLSLECTVEGTSNPNLYWYRQAAGRGLQLLFYSVGIGQISSEVPQNLSASRPQDRQFILSSKKLLLSDSGFYLCAWQNLGSVAFFGQGTRLTVV.

The V call is TRBV27, the J call TRBJ2-1; TRBD2 matches 13 bases. The CDR3 is made up of 16 amino acids. With V trimmed by 5 bases and J by 2 bases, 3 bases remained unmatched. Germline V CDR1 and CDR2: MNHEY, SMNVEV (reference sequence). The CDR3 spells CASSTTSGRPYNEQFF. DNA of the CDR3: TGTGCCAGCAGTACGACTAGCGGGAGGCCCTACAATGAGCAGTTCTTC.